This T cell receptor beta chain comes out of a study of blood T cell repertoires in COVID-19. Looking at the study overall: COVID-19 samples collected from the United States, Italy and Spain covered acute and convalescent phases. Sources were T cells, B-cell-depleted T cells, or PBMCs; the material itself was cDNA or gDNA.

The protocol was immunoSEQ multiplex PCR, while the TCRdb copy is restricted to in-frame clones and leaves out a portion. In the table there are some 210,000 clones, roughly four fifths of which are singletons. The germline V gene has CDR1 KGHSH and CDR2 LQKENI. The V gene end was trimmed by 4 bases and the J gene end by 0 bases; junction bases not matched to a gene: 7. This CDR3 spans 18 amino acids. The TCR sequence derives from a middle-aged woman with acute or convalescent COVID-19. The genes are TRBV18 and TRBJ2-6, with TRBD1 identical over 9 bases. Sample: peripheral blood. The CDR3: CASSRAGQGTSGANVLTF. CDR3 DNA sequence: TGTGCCAGCTCACGGGCGGGACAGGGTACCTCTGGGGCCAACGTCCTGACTTTC.